This T cell receptor beta chain was identified during a study of CD8+CD57+ T cells in acquired aplastic anemia. Details on this clonotype: One end of the junction fails to match germline, which may point to a read error.

This CDR3 is 13 amino acids long. The germline V gene has CDR1 LNHDA and CDR2 SQIVND (reference sequence). Genomic DNA constituted the template upon which TCR beta VDJ and CDR3 profiling was performed. TCRdb recomputed calls from the reads with MiXCR, one row per CDR3 protein. The data contain more than 200,000 distinct CDR3 sequences, 40% to 60% of them seen just once; the ten biggest clones take up nearly 20%. All patients picked for sequencing had shown, by flow cytometry, an expansion of CD8+CD57+ cells. What was sequenced was sorted CD4+, CD8+, or CD8+CD57+ T cells (not recorded which) from PBMCs. The source of this sequence is a human donor with aplastic anemia. The chain couples TRBV19 to TRBJ2-7; maybe TRBD1 (5 bases). CDR3 sequence: CTSSKGQTYEQYF. CDR3 sequence (DNA): TGTACCAGCAGTAAGGGGCAGACCTACGAGCAGTACTTC.